These 26 T cell receptor beta chains originate from one sample sequenced in a study of blood T cell repertoires in COVID-19. Only in-frame clones appear in the TCRdb table, and some are missing; sequencing was by immunoSEQ multiplex PCR. Of 140,000 or so clones in the sample, 84% were seen once. Input material: PBMCs or T cells enriched from blood (not recorded which). The receptor set was obtained from a woman between 50 and 59 years old with acute COVID-19.

The rearrangement uses TRBV11-3 and TRBJ2-2, with 10 bases identical to TRBD2. The J segment lost 6 bases and the V segment lost 6 bases, leaving 10 bases of the junction unmatched. Germline lookup yields CDR1 SGHNT and CDR2 YENEEA. This CDR3 comprises 16 residues. The CDR3 DNA sequence: TGTGCCAGCAGTAACAAGGGCCTAGCGGGAGCCGGGGAGCTGTTTTTT. Translating gives CASSNKGLAGAGELFF.

This clone has only one observation. J is TRBJ2-1 and V is TRBV11-2; 11 nucleotides agree with TRBD2. The germline CDR1 and CDR2 sequences are SGHAT and FQNNGV. The V segment lost 3 bases and the J segment 11 bases; nucleotides outside the gene matches: 12. CDR3 length equals 16 residues. The CDR3, as DNA: TGTGCCAGCAGCTTCGGGACTAGCGGCGTTTGGAGTCAGCAGTTCTTC. Amino acids: CASSFGTSGVWSQQFF.

The rearrangement links TRBV9 to TRBJ2-3; TRBD1 is a possible D gene (5 bases). This CDR3 spans 16 amino acids. The ends were cut back, 5 bases at V and 4 bases at J, with 20 bases in the middle. Germline V CDR1 and CDR2: SGDLS, YYNGEE. The CDR3 here is CASSVLGREPSDTQYF. The CDR3 DNA is TGTGCCAGCAGTGTCCTCGGCAGGGAACCATCAGATACGCAGTATTTT. The full variable domain, completed using reference TRBV9 and TRBJ2-3, is DSGVTQTPKHLITATGQRVTLRCSPRSGDLSVYWYQQSLDQGLQFLIQYYNGEERAKGNILERFSAQQFPDLHSELNLSSLELGDSALYFCASSVLGREPSDTQYFGPGTRLTVL.

This clone was recorded only once. This chain uses TRBV27 with TRBJ2-3, with D perhaps matching TRBD2 (5 bases). Germline V gives CDR1 MNHEY, CDR2 SMNVEV (reference sequence). There are 15 residues in the CDR3. Trimming left V 2 bases short and J 2 bases short, with 11 bases between. The DNA of the CDR3 is TGTGCCAGCAGTTTAATGCTAGCCTCCACAGATACGCAGTATTTT. Amino acids: CASSLMLASTDTQYF.

J is TRBJ2-2 and V is TRBV7-2; a weak D match, TRBD2 (5 bases). The CDR3 is 15 residues long. With 5 bases removed from V and 7 bases from J, the gap between germline ends came to 17 bases. Germline-derived CDR1 and CDR2 are SGHTA and FQGNSA. CDR3 residues: CASSRDSTSRGELFF. The CDR3 coding sequence is TGTGCCAGCAGCCGCGACTCCACTAGTCGCGGGGAGCTGTTTTTT.

CDR3 protein: CASSRGADRSTDTQYF. As DNA, the CDR3 is TGCGCCAGCAGCCGCGGAGCGGACAGGAGCACAGATACGCAGTATTTT. The chain employs TRBV4-3 and TRBJ2-3; TRBD1 matches at 7 bases. This CDR3 spans 16 amino acids. Germline V gene data show CDR1 as LGHNA and CDR2 as YSLEER. V lost 4 bases to trimming and J lost 0 bases; unmatched junction nucleotides: 7.

The genes are TRBV6-2 or TRBV6-3 and TRBJ2-2; TRBD2 aligns across 7 bases. Germline CDR1 MNHEY, CDR2 SVGEGT. The CDR3 loop spans 18 amino acids. The J segment lost 0 bases and the V segment lost 7 bases, leaving 14 bases of the junction unmatched. This CDR3 is CASTPSPGLDANTGELFF. The CDR3 DNA follows: TGTGCCAGCACCCCGTCCCCAGGACTAGACGCGAACACCGGGGAGCTGTTTTTT.

The rearrangement joins TRBV7-9 to TRBJ2-2; 7 bases map to TRBD1. The germline CDR1 and CDR2 sequences are SEHNR and FQNEAQ (reference sequence). This CDR3 is 13 amino acids long. The ends lost 5 bases at V and 7 bases at J; junction bases unmatched: 4. CDR3 DNA: TGTGCCAGCAGCGACAGGGAGATCGGGGAGCTGTTTTTT. Its translation is CASSDREIGELFF.

DNA of the CDR3: TGTGCCAGCAGCGGGACTCGGGTTGGGGATACGCAGTATTTT. Translated: CASSGTRVGDTQYF. The V call is TRBV13, the J call TRBJ2-3, with D possibly matching TRBD2 (6 bases). Germline loops: CDR1 PRHDT, CDR2 FYEKMQ (reference sequence). This CDR3 region has 14 residues. V lost 5 bases and J lost 6, with 15 bases in between. Complete variable domain (other parts from reference TRBV13 and TRBJ2-3): AAGVIQSPRHLIKEKRETATLKCYPIPRHDTVYWYQQGPGQDPQFLISFYEKMQSDKGSIPDRFSAQQFSDYHSELNMSSLELGDSALYFCASSGTRVGDTQYFGPGTRLTVL.

This chain joins TRBV7-2 and TRBJ2-4; no definite D call. CDR3 length: 14 amino acids. In germline, CDR1 is SGHTA, CDR2 FQGNSA. V shed 5 bases and J shed 4 bases, with 12 bases lying between them. CDR3 in DNA: TGTGCCAGCAGCCTCGGGTTGGCTAAAAACATTCAGTACTTC. Protein: CASSLGLAKNIQYF.

This clone has only one observation. The chain carries TRBV7-9 and TRBJ2-7, with D perhaps matching TRBD1 (6 bases). V lost 6 bases to trimming and J lost 5 bases, with 14 bases between them. Per germline, CDR1 SEHNR and CDR2 FQNEAQ (reference sequence). The CDR3 is 13 amino acids. Written as DNA, the CDR3 is TGTGCCAGCAGGTCGACAGGAGCGGACGAGCAGTACTTC. Protein: CASRSTGADEQYF.

The chain uses TRBV6-5 and TRBJ1-2; D gene ambiguous. The V and J ends lost 4 bases and 0 bases respectively, with 6 bases between them. CDR1 and CDR2 (germline): MNHEY, SVGAGI. The CDR3 covers 13 residues. DNA of the CDR3: TGTGCCAGCAGTTTGCAGACTAACTATGGCTACACCTTC. This codes for CASSLQTNYGYTF.

This CDR3 is CASSVGLARETQYF. The CDR3 DNA sequence: TGTGCCAGCAGCGTGGGACTAGCGAGAGAGACCCAGTACTTC. This chain connects TRBV9 to TRBJ2-5, with 10 bases identical to TRBD2. This CDR3 is 14 amino acids long. Trimming removed 2 bases from V and 4 bases from J; junction bases left unmatched: 2. The germline V gene encodes CDR1 SGDLS and CDR2 YYNGEE.

The J gene is TRBJ2-2, the V gene TRBV7-6; unclear D gene. The germline gives CDR1 SGHVS, CDR2 FNYEAQ. The CDR3 spans 13 residues. V lost 6 bases to trimming and J lost 5 bases, with 10 bases between them. CDR3 residues: CASSQTSTGELFF. CDR3 bases: TGTGCCAGCAGTCAAACATCTACCGGGGAGCTGTTTTTT.

The chain recombines TRBV29-1 with TRBJ1-3; D gene uncertain. Trimming pared 5 bases from V and 5 bases from J, leaving 13 bases between. Germline loops: CDR1 SQVTM, CDR2 ANQGSEA. This CDR3 is built from 13 residues. The CDR3 DNA follows: TGCAGCGTTTTAAGTCACAGCCGAAACACCATATATTTT. Residues: CSVLSHSRNTIYF.

The chain carries TRBV27 and TRBJ2-1; 10 positions match TRBD2. V lost 6 bases, J lost 6 bases, and 14 bases stayed unmatched. This CDR3 is 17 amino acids long. Per germline, CDR1 MNHEY and CDR2 SMNVEV (reference sequence). CDR3 nucleotide sequence: TGTGCCAGCAGAGGGGGGGGGCTAGCGGGAGAAGTCAATGAGCAGTTCTTC. Its protein product is CASRGGGLAGEVNEQFF.

The genes are TRBV12-2 and TRBJ2-7; TRBD1 is taken as the D call from the table, unchecked against the DNA. TRBV12-2 is labeled a pseudogene. The CDR3 loop spans 14 amino acids. In DNA form, the CDR3 reads TGTGCAAGTCGCCAATTGGACAGGAGCTACGAGCAGTACTTC. The encoded protein is CASRQLDRSYEQYF.

The rearrangement uses TRBV5-4 and TRBJ1-1; 11 bases map to TRBD1. Germline CDR1 SGHNT, CDR2 YYREEE (reference sequence). Trimming cost V 3 bases and J 5 bases; bases outside gene matches: 3. The CDR3 is made up of 14 amino acids. CDR3 amino acids: CASSSRDRGTEAFF. The CDR3 coding sequence is TGTGCCAGCAGCTCCCGGGACAGGGGGACTGAAGCTTTCTTT.

CDR3 amino acids: CASSRGQGGEKLFF. In DNA, the CDR3 is TGTGCCAGTAGTAGGGGACAGGGGGGTGAAAAACTGTTTTTT. The J gene is TRBJ1-4, the V gene TRBV19, with 11 positions matching TRBD1. V shed 4 bases and J 7 bases; nucleotides not matched to a gene: 2. Germline V gene lookup returns CDR1 LNHDA and CDR2 SQIVND (reference sequence). The CDR3 has 14 amino acids.

V gene TRBV19 combines with J gene TRBJ2-7; 7 bases match TRBD2. This CDR3 spans 15 amino acids. In germline, CDR1 is LNHDA, CDR2 SQIVND (reference sequence). With 3 bases clipped from V and 3 bases from J, the junction kept 8 bases outside the gene matches. CDR3 region: CASSIGGSISYEQYF. The CDR3 DNA reads as TGTGCCAGTAGTATTGGCGGGAGTATCAGCTACGAGCAGTACTTC.

V and J are TRBV11-2 and TRBJ2-1, with D uncertain. CDR1 and CDR2 (germline): SGHAT, FQNNGV. The CDR3 extends over 14 amino acids. V gave up 0 bases and J gave up 7 bases, with 10 bases separating them. Written as DNA, the CDR3 is TGTGCCAGCAGCTTAGATCCCTCCCGTAATGAGCAGTTCTTC. Encoded protein: CASSLDPSRNEQFF.

This chain links TRBV5-4 with TRBJ2-1, with 12 bases identical to TRBD2. There are 15 residues in the CDR3. Per germline, CDR1 SGHNT and CDR2 YYREEE (reference sequence). The V segment lost 3 bases and the J segment 10 bases; nucleotides outside the gene matches: 8. The CDR3 sequence: CASSSPSGRAVEQFF. The CDR3 DNA reads as TGTGCCAGCAGCTCTCCTAGCGGGAGGGCGGTAGAGCAGTTCTTC.

The chain links TRBV27 to TRBJ1-2; TRBD1 aligns across 7 bases. The ends lost 6 bases at V and 3 bases at J; junction bases unmatched: 10. CDR3 length: 15 residues. Germline loops: CDR1 MNHEY, CDR2 SMNVEV (reference sequence). CDR3 in DNA: TGTGCCAGCAGCCTAACCGGGACAGCCTACTATGGCTACACCTTC. It specifies CASSLTGTAYYGYTF.

V gene TRBV5-3 combines with J gene TRBJ1-4; 8 nucleotides line up with TRBD1. TRBV5-3 is classed as an ORF, of uncertain function. This CDR3 is built from 15 residues. The V gene end was trimmed by 4 bases and the J gene end by 4 bases; junction bases not matched to a gene: 6. CDR3 region: CARSATGAFNEKLFF. CDR3 coding DNA: TGTGCCAGAAGCGCGACAGGGGCTTTTAATGAAAAACTGTTTTTT.

This clone appeared once. The gene calls are TRBV11-2 and TRBJ2-7, with 8 positions matching TRBD1. CDR1 and CDR2 (germline): SGHAT, FQNNGV. There are 14 residues in the CDR3. The V gene end was trimmed by 4 bases and the J gene end by 5 bases; junction bases not matched to a gene: 7. CDR3 DNA sequence: TGTGCCAGCAGCTCAAGGACAGGGATCCACGAGCAGTACTTC. The encoded protein is CASSSRTGIHEQYF.

This clone occurred a few times. The CDR3 region has the DNA TGTGCCAGCTCACTAGGACAGGGCCAGACAACGTACGAGCAGTACTTC. Protein sequence: CASSLGQGQTTYEQYF. This chain uses TRBV18 with TRBJ2-7; 8 nucleotides align to TRBD1. The germline V gene has CDR1 KGHSH and CDR2 LQKENI. The CDR3 sequence is 16 residues long. Trimming cost V 4 bases and J 4 bases; bases outside gene matches: 12.